The 27 T cell receptor beta chains below come from one sample, sequenced in a study of T cell changes during pregnancy in multiple sclerosis. Assay used: immunoSEQ multiplex PCR; TCRdb lists only in-frame clones, some missing. The sample includes about 73,000 clones, roughly 90% of them seen just once. Sequences were derived from peripheral blood, sampled after pregnancy. The source is a female donor in good health, enrolled as a control in a pregnancy study.

The count of this clone is one. The chain links TRBV29-1 to TRBJ1-1, with D maybe TRBD1 (6 bases). The germline V gene encodes CDR1 SQVTM and CDR2 ANQGSEA. The V end lost 1 base, the J end lost 7 bases, and 19 bases lay between the germline ends. The CDR3 sequence is 15 residues long. In nucleotides, the CDR3 is TGCAGCGTTGAAGTCGGGGGGCCTCTGGGCTTTGAAGCTTTCTTT. Its protein is CSVEVGGPLGFEAFF.

This clone was recorded only once. The chain combines TRBV5-6 with TRBJ1-1; 10 positions match TRBD1. CDR1 SGHDT and CDR2 YYEEEE come from the germline V gene. V shed 5 bases, J shed 7 bases, and the junction held 8 bases outside the gene matches. This CDR3 is 14 amino acids long. CDR3 DNA sequence: TGTGCCAGCAGAGCGACAGGGGGCGCATTTGAAGCTTTCTTT. Protein product: CASRATGGAFEAFF.

The sample holds one count of this clone. The chain combines TRBV13 with TRBJ2-3; TRBD2 matches at 7 bases. The V gene's germline CDR1 is PRHDT and CDR2 FYEKMQ (reference sequence). V shed 5 bases, J shed 2 bases, and the junction held 10 bases outside the gene matches. The CDR3 sequence is 16 residues long. This CDR3 is CASSPGGDYTTDTQYF. In DNA, the CDR3 is TGTGCCAGCAGCCCGGGCGGGGACTATACCACAGATACGCAGTATTTT.

The chain joins TRBV6-5 to TRBJ1-1, with TRBD1 matching 8 bases. There are 11 residues in the CDR3. Germline assignment: CDR1 MNHEY and CDR2 SVGAGI. J lost 6 bases, V lost 8 bases, and 2 bases had no gene match. The CDR3 nucleotides read TGTGCCAGCGGACAGGGAGCTGAAGCTTTCTTT. Translated, it gives CASGQGAEAFF.

This chain links TRBV6-1 with TRBJ2-7; TRBD2 aligns across 9 bases. This CDR3 contains 14 residues. The germline gives CDR1 MNHNS, CDR2 SASEGT. Germline trimming cut 9 bases from V and 2 bases from J; bases unmatched to any gene: 8. The CDR3 here is CASSVGGRAYEQYF. The CDR3 DNA reads TGTGCCAGTTCCGTCGGCGGGAGGGCCTACGAGCAGTACTTC.

V usage is TRBV27 and J usage is TRBJ2-5; tentative D call: TRBD1 (6 bases). Germline V CDR1 and CDR2: MNHEY, SMNVEV (reference sequence). The CDR3 length is 14 residues. V lost 6 bases to trimming and J lost 4 bases, with 15 bases between them. The CDR3 DNA follows: TGTGCCAGCAGCGACGGGTGGGGGCGAGAGACCCAGTACTTC. Amino acid sequence: CASSDGWGRETQYF.

The chain uses TRBV27 and TRBJ1-5, with D uncertain. Germline CDR1 MNHEY, CDR2 SMNVEV (reference sequence). This CDR3 has 12 residues. V lost 6 bases, J lost 6 bases, and 9 bases lay in between. This chain's CDR3 is CASSEGGQPQHF. Here the CDR3 DNA reads TGTGCCAGCAGCGAGGGCGGTCAGCCCCAGCATTTT.

This rearrangement joins TRBV4-2 to TRBJ2-7, with TRBD1 identical over 11 bases. V gave up 3 bases and J gave up 5 bases; unmatched junction bases: 9. The CDR3 loop spans 16 amino acids. In germline, CDR1 is LGHNA, CDR2 YNFKEQ. The CDR3 DNA reads TGTGCCAGCAGCCACGCGGGGACAGGGGGTTTCGACGAGCAGTACTTC. Translated: CASSHAGTGGFDEQYF.

The CDR3 sequence is CAISESNAGSNSPLHF. CDR3 sequence (DNA): TGTGCCATCAGTGAGTCGAACGCAGGTTCGAATTCACCCCTCCACTTT. The chain carries TRBV10-3 and TRBJ1-6; D uncertain. Per germline, CDR1 ENHRY and CDR2 SYGVKD. V was clipped by 0 bases and J by 7 bases, with 13 bases between them. There are 16 residues in the CDR3.

The chain carries TRBV7-5 and TRBJ2-7; the table's TRBD1 call for D was not verified on the DNA. TRBV7-5 is a pseudogene locus. The CDR3 has 16 amino acids. The CDR3 DNA reads TGTGCCAGAAGCCCCCGGACAGGGGGATACACCTACGAGCAGTACTTC. This codes for CARSPRTGGYTYEQYF.

The genes are TRBV7-2 and TRBJ2-2; 10 positions agree with TRBD2. CDR1 and CDR2 from the germline V gene are SGHTA and FQGNSA. The CDR3 is made up of 16 amino acids. Germline trimming cut 1 base from V and 6 bases from J; bases unmatched to any gene: 5. The CDR3 nucleotides are TGTGCCAGCAGCTTAGAACTAGCGGGAAGAGCCGGGGAGCTGTTTTTT. This encodes CASSLELAGRAGELFF.

This chain joins TRBV19 and TRBJ1-1; tentatively, D is TRBD1 (6 bases). Per the germline V gene, CDR1 is LNHDA and CDR2 is SQIVND (reference sequence). The CDR3 runs to 14 residues. Trimming removed 5 bases from V and 4 bases from J, with 14 bases in between. For the CDR3, the DNA is TGTGCCAGTAGTGCAGGGGCGCCGGGCACTGAAGCTTTCTTT. This gives the protein CASSAGAPGTEAFF.

The genes are TRBV4-3 and TRBJ1-2, with TRBD1 matching over 8 bases. J was trimmed by 8 bases and V by 1 base; bases with no gene match: 12. The CDR3 has 16 amino acids. In germline, CDR1 is LGHNA, CDR2 YSLEER. The CDR3 region is CASSQAGTGVRRGYTF. CDR3 sequence (DNA): TGCGCCAGCAGCCAAGCCGGGACAGGAGTCCGTAGAGGCTACACCTTC.

The chain links TRBV30 to TRBJ2-3; possibly TRBD2 for D (6 bases). The germline CDR1 and CDR2 sequences are GTSNPN and SVGIG (reference sequence). The CDR3 runs 13 residues. With 4 bases removed from V and 2 bases from J, the gap between germline ends came to 10 bases. The CDR3 is CAWNREYTDTQYF. For the CDR3, the DNA is TGTGCCTGGAACCGGGAGTACACAGATACGCAGTATTTT. The variable domain in full, completed from reference TRBV30 and TRBJ2-3, reads SQTIHQWPATLVQPVGSPLSLECTVEGTSNPNLYWYRQAAGRGLQLLFYSVGIGQISSEVPQNLSASRPQDRQFILSSKKLLLSDSGFYLCAWNREYTDTQYFGPGTRLTVL.

The genes are TRBV29-1 and TRBJ2-2; 8 bases are shared with TRBD2. The J segment lost 0 bases and the V segment lost 6 bases, leaving 3 bases of the junction unmatched. In germline, CDR1 is SQVTM, CDR2 ANQGSEA. The CDR3 has 14 residues. For the CDR3, the DNA is TGCAGCGTGAAAGCGGGGGCGAACACCGGGGAGCTGTTTTTT. Amino acids: CSVKAGANTGELFF.

This sequence joins TRBV6-1 and TRBJ1-1; tentatively, D is TRBD1 (6 bases). Trimming removed 6 bases at V and 4 bases at J, with 12 bases between. CDR1 and CDR2 (germline): MNHNS, SASEGT. This CDR3 region has 13 residues. The CDR3, as DNA: TGTGCCAGCAGCCCCCTAGGGGGCACTGAAGCTTTCTTT. Its protein is CASSPLGGTEAFF.

This chain connects TRBV25-1 to TRBJ1-1; D is possibly TRBD1 (5 bases). V gave up 1 base and J gave up 0 bases, with 6 bases separating them. Germline V CDR1 and CDR2: MGHDK, SYGVNS. The CDR3 has 14 residues. Written as DNA, the CDR3 is TGTGCCAGCAGTGAATCGGACATGAACACTGAAGCTTTCTTT. Protein product: CASSESDMNTEAFF.

This chain links TRBV18 with TRBJ2-7; 7 bases map to TRBD1. The CDR3 runs to 17 residues. Losses at the gene ends were 5 bases for V and 6 bases for J; bases not matched to a gene: 19. Germline CDR1 reads KGHSH; CDR2 reads LQKENI. The CDR3 is CASSASGQRTAPGEQYF. CDR3 DNA sequence: TGTGCCAGCTCAGCCTCGGGACAGCGTACCGCCCCGGGCGAGCAGTACTTC.

The rearrangement links TRBV5-1 to TRBJ1-4; weak D call: TRBD1 (5 bases). Trimming removed 0 bases from V and 5 bases from J, with 14 bases in between. Germline V CDR1 and CDR2: SGHRS, YFSETQ. This CDR3 region has 16 residues. The CDR3 region has the DNA TGCGCCAGCAGCTTGGGCGCCCAGGGTACGAATGAAAAACTGTTTTTT. It encodes CASSLGAQGTNEKLFF.

This rearrangement joins TRBV7-2 to TRBJ1-5; D not resolved. Trimming removed 0 bases at V and 4 bases at J, with 7 bases between. The length of the CDR3 is 14 residues. CDR1 and CDR2 from the germline V gene are SGHTA and FQGNSA. The CDR3 DNA reads as TGTGCCAGCAGCTTAGCATCAGATAATCAGCCCCAGCATTTT. Encoded protein: CASSLASDNQPQHF.

V usage is TRBV5-1 and J usage is TRBJ2-1, with D maybe TRBD2 (6 bases). Germline V gene data show CDR1 as SGHRS and CDR2 as YFSETQ. The germline V and J ends were trimmed by 1 base and 5 bases, with 22 bases remaining between them. The CDR3 is made up of 18 amino acids. CDR3 coding DNA: TGCGCCAGCAGCTTGAGTTCTCGACCCGGGAGTTTTGACAATGAGCAGTTCTTC. Its protein is CASSLSSRPGSFDNEQFF.

This clone was seen a single time. The CDR3 sequence: CASSSTGGDEQYF. CDR3 coding DNA: TGCGCCAGCAGCTCGACAGGGGGCGACGAGCAGTACTTC. The chain uses TRBV5-1 and TRBJ2-7; the match to TRBD1 covers 10 bases. The CDR3 contains 13 residues. Losses at the gene ends were 3 bases for V and 5 bases for J; bases not matched to a gene: 2. Germline assignment: CDR1 SGHRS and CDR2 YFSETQ. The variable domain in full, with the rest retrieved from reference TRBV5-1 and TRBJ2-7, is KAGVTQTPRYLIKTRGQQVTLSCSPISGHRSVSWYQQTPGQGLQFLFEYFSETQRNKGNFPGRFSGRQFSNSRSEMNVSTLELGDSALYLCASSSTGGDEQYFGPGTRLTVT.

This clone appeared a few times. The chain employs TRBV4-1 and TRBJ1-6; D is perhaps TRBD1 (5 bases). Looked up from germline, CDR1 is MGHRA and CDR2 is YSYEKL. The CDR3 is 16 residues long. The V end was cut by 4 bases, the J end by 7 bases, with 17 bases between. CDR3 region: CASSPARGVVNSPLHF. The CDR3 DNA is TGCGCCAGCAGCCCGGCCCGGGGGGTCGTGAATTCACCCCTCCACTTT.

This clone was recorded a few times. The V call is TRBV9, the J call TRBJ2-7, with 11 nucleotides matching TRBD2. The CDR3 spans 15 residues. The trim removed 2 bases at V and 5 bases at J, leaving 6 bases unmatched. Per germline, CDR1 SGDLS and CDR2 YYNGEE. CDR3 in amino acids: CASSVSGGVYDEQYF. The CDR3 bases are TGTGCCAGCAGCGTTAGCGGGGGGGTTTATGACGAGCAGTACTTC.

This chain uses TRBV7-9 with TRBJ2-1, with 10 bases identical to TRBD2. With V trimmed by 2 bases and J by 6 bases, 10 bases remained unmatched. Germline V gives CDR1 SEHNR, CDR2 FQNEAQ (reference sequence). The CDR3 covers 17 residues. The CDR3 bases are TGTGCCAGCAGCTTAAGTCGGTCTAGCGGGAGAGGCAATGAGCAGTTCTTC. It specifies CASSLSRSSGRGNEQFF.

The chain recombines TRBV11-3 with TRBJ1-3; weak D call: TRBD1 (5 bases). Per germline, CDR1 SGHNT and CDR2 YENEEA. The CDR3 is made up of 15 amino acids. Deletions cut 4 bases from V and 0 bases from J, with 10 bases between. In nucleotides, the CDR3 is TGTGCCAGCAGCTACGACAGTGTCTCTGGAAACACCATATATTTT. Residues: CASSYDSVSGNTIYF.

In DNA, the CDR3 is TGCGCCAGCAGCCAAGAGGAGTACTCAATCGCTGGAAACACCATATATTTT. It encodes CASSQEEYSIAGNTIYF. The rearrangement uses TRBV4-1 and TRBJ1-3; D ambiguous. This CDR3 spans 17 amino acids. V lost 0 bases to trimming and J lost 2 bases, with 14 bases between them. Per germline, CDR1 MGHRA and CDR2 YSYEKL.